This T cell receptor (beta chain) was retrieved from a study of patients and donors after allogeneic stem cell transplantation. TCRdb passed the RT-PCR reads through MiXCR, listing each CDR3 protein once. This table holds about 1,500 distinct CDR3 sequences, 20% to 25% found once. This clonotype has more than one count but fewer than ten. The junction does not match germline at one end; this may be a read error. Sequenced: blood, either unsorted or a sorted T cell fraction (not recorded which). This clonotype was sampled from a human donor who was either an allogeneic HSCT recipient or a stem cell or donor lymphocyte infusion donor (not recorded which). It is not recorded whose cells these are; they may come from a transplant donor.

CDR3 sequence reads: CASSLAKGVSYEQYF. CDR3 nucleotide sequence: TGTGCTAGCAGCTTAGCTAAGGGAGTTAGCTACGAGCAGTACTTC. J is TRBJ2-7 and V is TRBV7-7; D may be TRBD2 (5 bases). Looked up from germline, CDR1 is SSHAT and CDR2 is FNYEAQ (reference sequence). The CDR3 is 15 amino acids.